The T cell receptor (beta chain) under discussion was sequenced for a study of CD8+ T cells in alopecia areata. Study in general: Patients in the study were on tofacitinib for 6 to 18 months, then off it for 6 months.

Sequencing relied on a cDNA template that was reverse transcribed from extracted RNA. Only in-frame clones appear in the TCRdb table, and some are missing; sequencing was by immunoSEQ multiplex PCR. The table lists about 130,000 clones, 45% to 65% of them singletons. Study-wide findings and caveats: Patients shared TCRs less clearly than mice did, possibly for HLA-related reasons. Alopecia totalis/universalis scalp especially showed more expanded CD8+ clones than normal scalp.

Alopecia areata patients provided lesional scalp punch biopsies and peripheral blood. The CDR3 is 15 amino acids. The V and J ends lost 1 base and 5 bases, in that order; junction bases with no gene match: 6. Germline values: CDR1 SGHRS, CDR2 YFSETQ. The table lists this clone with a few counts. Its antigen is not identified. The sample in question was CD4+ T cells sorted from blood, obtained at week 0. This receptor was obtained from a human donor with alopecia areata. This chain uses TRBV5-1 with TRBJ2-1, with 7 bases that match TRBD2. In DNA, the CDR3 is TGCGCCAGCAGCTTGCGGGCTAGCGGAGACAATGAGCAGTTCTTC. Its translation: CASSLRASGDNEQFF.